These 30 T cell receptor beta chains were sequenced from one sample in a study of blood T cell repertoires in COVID-19. Repertoires were generated with immunoSEQ multiplex PCR, while TCRdb's copy carries only in-frame clones and drops some. The sample lists around 70,000 clones, over 75% occurring once. What was sequenced was peripheral blood. The receptor source for this set is a man in his fifties with active COVID-19.

The CDR3 nucleotides are TGTGCCAGCAGACAAACAGGGGAGACTGAAGCTTTCTTT. As protein: CASRQTGETEAFF. The chain joins TRBV6-5 to TRBJ1-1; 7 bases align to TRBD1. The junction had 6 bases not matched to a gene; V was cut back by 6 bases and J by 5 bases. The germline gives CDR1 MNHEY, CDR2 SVGAGI. CDR3 size: 13 residues.

The V and J genes are TRBV5-1 and TRBJ2-3, with D possibly matching TRBD2 (6 bases). Germline V gene sequence: CDR1 SGHRS, CDR2 YFSETQ. V lost 2 bases, J lost 0 bases, and 10 bases lay in between. The CDR3 is made up of 15 amino acids. The CDR3 sequence: CASSLGDSSTDTQYF. DNA of the CDR3: TGCGCCAGCAGCTTAGGGGACTCTAGCACAGATACGCAGTATTTT.

The table lists this clone with a count of one. The chain couples TRBV6-6 to TRBJ1-6, with TRBD1 matching over 8 bases. The CDR3 is 14 residues long. The trim removed 6 bases at V and 9 bases at J, leaving 7 bases unmatched. Per the germline V gene, CDR1 is MNHNY and CDR2 is SVGAGI (reference sequence). The CDR3 region has the DNA TGTGCCAGCAGACCGACAGGGGAGACTTCACCCCTCCACTTT. As protein: CASRPTGETSPLHF.

The rearrangement joins TRBV5-8 to TRBJ2-7, with TRBD1 as a possible D gene (5 bases). The CDR3 spans 15 residues. Germline CDR1 and CDR2: SGHTS and YDEGEE. V dropped 5 bases and J dropped 5 bases, with 20 bases sitting between them. CDR3 nucleotide sequence: TGTGCCAGCAGACACCGGAGACAGAATATAGACGAGCAGTACTTC. This translates into CASRHRRQNIDEQYF.

This chain joins TRBV28 and TRBJ2-2; D may be TRBD2 (5 bases). V lost 6 bases to trimming and J lost 6 bases, with 20 bases between them. CDR3 length equals 16 residues. CDR1 MDHEN and CDR2 SYDVKM come from the germline V gene. The CDR3 protein is CASSTEGSVKAGELFF. The CDR3 DNA is TGTGCCAGCAGCACTGAAGGGAGTGTAAAGGCCGGGGAGCTGTTTTTT.

Turning to this clone: The sample holds other DNA sequences that translate to the same CDR3. The chain links TRBV6-5 to TRBJ1-2; 11 bases align to TRBD1. V trimming: 0 bases; J trimming: 4 bases; junction bases outside the gene matches: 4. CDR1 and CDR2 from the germline V gene are MNHEY and SVGAGI. There are 16 residues in the CDR3. The CDR3 region is CASSYSRTGGSYGYTF. CDR3 in DNA: TGTGCCAGCAGTTACTCGAGGACAGGGGGCTCCTATGGCTACACCTTC.

This chain uses TRBV27 with TRBJ2-7; 14 positions agree with TRBD2. From germline, CDR1 is MNHEY and CDR2 SMNVEV (reference sequence). J was trimmed by 4 bases and V by 2 bases; bases with no gene match: 10. CDR3 length: 18 amino acids. The CDR3 here is CASSLRSGTSGGFYEQYF. The DNA of the CDR3 is TGTGCCAGCAGTTTAAGGTCCGGGACTAGCGGGGGCTTTTACGAGCAGTACTTC.

The chain is built from TRBV29-1 and TRBJ2-1; TRBD2 agrees at 15 bases. Germline CDR1 SQVTM, CDR2 ANQGSEA. V gave up 7 bases and J gave up 7 bases; unmatched junction bases: 2. There are 13 residues in the CDR3. As DNA, the CDR3 is TGCAGCGGGGGACTAGCGGGAGGAAATGAGCAGTTCTTC. Its protein product is CSGGLAGGNEQFF.

The chain is built from TRBV29-1 and TRBJ2-7, with TRBD2 as a possible D gene (6 bases). Trimming took off 2 bases at V and 1 base at J, with 12 bases between the two ends. This CDR3 has 14 amino acids. Germline CDR1 is SQVTM and CDR2 is ANQGSEA. CDR3 in amino acids: CSVEKDGGSYEQYF. CDR3 DNA: TGCAGCGTTGAAAAGGATGGGGGGTCCTACGAGCAGTACTTC.

The genes are TRBV7-2 and TRBJ2-2; TRBD1 agrees at 8 bases. Germline CDR1 and CDR2: SGHTA and FQGNSA. The junction had 13 bases not matched to a gene; V was cut back by 5 bases and J by 8 bases. This CDR3 region has 16 residues. The CDR3 sequence: CASSPGTGPAGGELFF. CDR3 sequence (DNA): TGTGCCAGCAGCCCCGGGACAGGCCCAGCCGGGGGGGAGCTGTTTTTT.

The J gene is TRBJ2-1, the V gene TRBV2; D unclear. Germline-derived CDR1 and CDR2 are SNHLY and FYNNEI. V lost 1 base to trimming and J lost 15 bases, with 13 bases between them. There are 12 residues in the CDR3. The CDR3 region has the DNA TGTGCCAGCAGTGAAGTTGTTTCTAAGAGGTTCTTC. The encoded protein is CASSEVVSKRFF.

The chain has TRBV7-2 and TRBJ1-2; D unclear. This CDR3 has 13 residues. Per the germline V gene, CDR1 is SGHTA and CDR2 is FQGNSA. With 5 bases removed from V and 0 bases from J, the gap between germline ends came to 7 bases. This CDR3 reads CASSRTTNYGYTF. The CDR3 DNA follows: TGTGCCAGCAGCCGTACAACTAACTATGGCTACACCTTC.

The CDR3, as DNA: TGTGCCAGCAGCCAAGACGGAAAGGGACGGGGGGGCCAGCCCCAGCATTTT. Protein product: CASSQDGKGRGGQPQHF. The genes are TRBV4-2 and TRBJ1-5, with TRBD1 as a possible D gene (6 bases). Germline V gene data show CDR1 as LGHNA and CDR2 as YNFKEQ. Trimming cost V 0 bases and J 7 bases, with 19 bases left between them. CDR3 length equals 17 residues.

The V gene is TRBV19, the J gene TRBJ2-1; the match to TRBD1 covers 7 bases. This CDR3 comprises 16 residues. CDR1 is LNHDA and CDR2 is SQIVND in the germline V gene (reference sequence). Trimming took 7 bases from V and 6 from J; bases not matched to a gene: 15. The CDR3: CASTPLGTGQSNEQFF. The CDR3 DNA is TGTGCCAGTACCCCCTTGGGGACGGGACAGAGCAATGAGCAGTTCTTC.

V and J are TRBV19 and TRBJ2-4, with 7 bases identical to TRBD1. There are 13 residues in the CDR3. V lost 7 bases and J lost 10; bases outside the gene matches: 10. Germline-derived CDR1 and CDR2 are LNHDA and SQIVND (reference sequence). CDR3 amino acids: CASNDRVLFIQYF. For the CDR3, the DNA is TGTGCCAGTAATGACAGGGTTCTCTTTATTCAGTACTTC.

This clone has a single count. The rearrangement joins TRBV6-5 to TRBJ2-1; tentatively, D is TRBD2 (5 bases). This CDR3 contains 16 residues. V gave up 2 bases and J gave up 3 bases, with 14 bases separating them. Germline CDR1 and CDR2: MNHEY and SVGAGI. CDR3 sequence (DNA): TGTGCCAGCAGTTACGAGCCGGGATCCGTCTACAATGAGCAGTTCTTC. Its translation is CASSYEPGSVYNEQFF.

There are a few counts of this clone. The CDR3 DNA reads TGTGCCAGCAGTCCGGGACAGGGGCAGAACCCTAGCAATCAGCCCCAGCATTTT. Residues: CASSPGQGQNPSNQPQHF. This chain joins TRBV27 and TRBJ1-5, with 10 bases identical to TRBD1. Germline loops: CDR1 MNHEY, CDR2 SMNVEV (reference sequence). The CDR3 length is 18 residues. Losses at the gene ends were 5 bases for V and 0 bases for J; bases not matched to a gene: 10.

V gene TRBV5-1 combines with J gene TRBJ1-1, with a possible D match to TRBD1 (5 bases). This CDR3 contains 14 residues. From germline, CDR1 is SGHRS and CDR2 YFSETQ. The V end was cut by 1 base, the J end by 1 base, with 8 bases between. Here the CDR3 DNA reads TGCGCCAGCAGCTTGAAAGGACAGAACACTGAAGCTTTCTTT. Protein product: CASSLKGQNTEAFF.

This rearrangement joins TRBV2 to TRBJ1-1, with 7 bases matching TRBD1. The length of the CDR3 is 13 residues. V lost 6 bases to trimming and J lost 5 bases; unmatched junction nucleotides: 6. Germline CDR1 and CDR2: SNHLY and FYNNEI. CDR3 loop: CASSTGAGTEAFF. CDR3 bases: TGTGCCAGCAGCACAGGGGCAGGGACTGAAGCTTTCTTT.

The chain combines TRBV9 with TRBJ1-5, with D tentatively TRBD1 (6 bases). Trimming took off 0 bases at V and 5 bases at J, with 12 bases between the two ends. The CDR3 is made up of 15 amino acids. From germline, CDR1 is SGDLS and CDR2 YYNGEE. CDR3 residues: CASSVGEGEYQPQHF. The CDR3 region has the DNA TGTGCCAGCAGCGTAGGGGAGGGGGAGTATCAGCCCCAGCATTTT.

V is TRBV4-1 and J is TRBJ2-6, with D maybe TRBD2 (5 bases). Deletions cut 0 bases from V and 0 bases from J, with 12 bases between. The length of the CDR3 is 18 residues. Germline-derived CDR1 and CDR2 are MGHRA and YSYEKL. DNA for the CDR3: TGCGCCAGCAGCCAAGATCGCGGGCAGTACTCTGGGGCCAACGTCCTGACTTTC. It yields the protein CASSQDRGQYSGANVLTF.

J is TRBJ1-4 and V is TRBV3-1 (or the pseudogene TRBV3-2), with no clear D. V lost 8 bases, J lost 8 bases, and 18 bases lay in between. The CDR3 runs 14 residues. The germline gives CDR1 LGHDT, CDR2 YNNKEL (reference sequence). The CDR3 coding sequence is TGTGCCAGCTCCCCCCGCGGACGAGGGGAAAAACTGTTTTTT. Residues: CASSPRGRGEKLFF.

V gene TRBV30 combines with J gene TRBJ2-2, with a tentative D call TRBD2 (6 bases). Trimming took off 0 bases at V and 3 bases at J, with 20 bases between the two ends. The CDR3 has 18 residues. The germline gives CDR1 GTSNPN, CDR2 SVGIG (reference sequence). CDR3: CAWSVGLSDYGYTGELFF. The CDR3 nucleotides are TGTGCCTGGAGTGTGGGACTGTCAGACTACGGGTACACCGGGGAGCTGTTTTTT.

The rearrangement uses TRBV7-9 and TRBJ2-6; tentatively, D is TRBD1 (6 bases). CDR3 size: 18 residues. Germline V gene lookup returns CDR1 SEHNR and CDR2 FQNEAQ (reference sequence). V was clipped by 0 bases and J by 1 base, with 13 bases between them. The CDR3 loop reads CASSLATGRPSGANVLTF. CDR3 coding DNA: TGTGCCAGCAGCTTAGCGACAGGACGGCCATCTGGGGCCAACGTCCTGACTTTC.

This rearrangement joins TRBV12-3 or TRBV12-4 to TRBJ1-3; D not certain. V lost 5 bases and J lost 2, with 7 bases in between. CDR3 length: 13 residues. The CDR3 DNA is TGTGCCAGCAGTCCGGTGCCTGGAAACACCATATATTTT. As protein: CASSPVPGNTIYF.

This chain connects TRBV28 to TRBJ1-2, with 9 bases that match TRBD1. Germline-derived CDR1 and CDR2 are MDHEN and SYDVKM. The CDR3 spans 12 residues. V was clipped by 7 bases and J by 7 bases; unmatched bases: 4. The CDR3: CASITGGSGYTF. The CDR3 DNA is TGTGCCAGCATCACAGGGGGCAGTGGCTACACCTTC.

V gene TRBV7-2 combines with J gene TRBJ2-7, with 9 bases matching TRBD1. The V segment lost 5 bases and the J segment 4 bases; nucleotides outside the gene matches: 6. Germline lookup yields CDR1 SGHTA and CDR2 FQGNSA. This CDR3 contains 14 residues. DNA for the CDR3: TGTGCCAGCAGCGTGGGACAGGGTTTTTACGAGCAGTACTTC. It specifies CASSVGQGFYEQYF.

The chain has TRBV5-4 and TRBJ2-7; 11 nucleotides align to TRBD2. The CDR3 sequence is 19 residues long. Germline V gives CDR1 SGHNT, CDR2 YYREEE (reference sequence). With 4 bases clipped from V and 6 bases from J, the junction kept 21 bases outside the gene matches. The CDR3 region has the DNA TGTGCCAGCAGCCCGAGACTAGCGGGAAAGTCAGCGAGAAATAGCGAGCAGTACTTC. Translating it yields CASSPRLAGKSARNSEQYF.

This clone was found a few times. This chain links TRBV9 with TRBJ2-1; possible D gene TRBD1, 5 bases. The CDR3 has 17 amino acids. CDR1 and CDR2 from the germline V gene are SGDLS and YYNGEE. Trimming removed 2 bases from V and 0 bases from J, with 15 bases in between. The DNA of the CDR3 is TGTGCCAGCAGCGTCTTGGACACCTTGAGCTCCTACAATGAGCAGTTCTTC. Translated, it gives CASSVLDTLSSYNEQFF. The full variable domain, completed using reference TRBV9 and TRBJ2-1, is DSGVTQTPKHLITATGQRVTLRCSPRSGDLSVYWYQQSLDQGLQFLIQYYNGEERAKGNILERFSAQQFPDLHSELNLSSLELGDSALYFCASSVLDTLSSYNEQFFGPGTRLTVL.

J is TRBJ1-6 and V is TRBV5-8; maybe TRBD1 (5 bases). The CDR3 has 17 residues. Trimming pared 4 bases from V and 0 bases from J, leaving 14 bases between. Germline CDR1 reads SGHTS; CDR2 reads YDEGEE. The CDR3 DNA follows: TGTGCCAGCAGCCCGGGGGACTTAGGCTCCTATAATTCACCCCTCCACTTT. Translating gives CASSPGDLGSYNSPLHF.